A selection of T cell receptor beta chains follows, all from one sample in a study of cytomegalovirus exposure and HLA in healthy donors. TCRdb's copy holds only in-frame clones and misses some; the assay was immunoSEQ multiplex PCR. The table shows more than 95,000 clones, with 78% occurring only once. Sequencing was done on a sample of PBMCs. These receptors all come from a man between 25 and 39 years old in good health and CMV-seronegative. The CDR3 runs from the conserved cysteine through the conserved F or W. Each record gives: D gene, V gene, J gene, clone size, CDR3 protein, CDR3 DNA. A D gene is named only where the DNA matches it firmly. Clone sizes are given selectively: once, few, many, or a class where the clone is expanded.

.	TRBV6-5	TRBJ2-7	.	CASSYSAEAFYEQYF	TGTGCCAGCAGTTACAGCGCGGAAGCATTCTACGAGCAGTACTTC
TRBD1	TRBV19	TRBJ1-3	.	CASTKYLDRDTLKAGNTIYF	TGTGCCAGTACGAAGTATTTAGACAGGGACACGCTAAAGGCTGGAAACACCATATATTTT
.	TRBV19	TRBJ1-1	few	CASSTSGSANTEAFF	TGTGCCAGTAGTACCTCGGGGTCGGCGAACACTGAAGCTTTCTTT
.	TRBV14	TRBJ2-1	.	CASSHPRDNYNEQFF	TGTGCCAGCAGCCATCCCCGGGACAATTACAATGAGCAGTTCTTC
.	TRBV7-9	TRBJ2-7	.	CASSLVAGAPAEQYF	TGTGCCAGCAGCTTAGTCGCAGGGGCCCCAGCCGAGCAGTACTTC
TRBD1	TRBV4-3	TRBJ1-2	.	CASSQVTGARYSGYTF	TGCGCCAGCAGCCAAGTGACAGGGGCTCGGTACAGTGGCTACACCTTC
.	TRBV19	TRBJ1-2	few	CASSIYRGEGYTF	TGTGCCAGTAGTATATATCGGGGTGAGGGCTACACCTTC
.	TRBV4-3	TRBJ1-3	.	CASSQGVQPVNTIYF	TGCGCCAGCAGCCAAGGGGTACAGCCCGTAAACACCATATATTTT
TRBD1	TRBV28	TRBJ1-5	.	CASRPAGTEDQPQHF	TGTGCCAGCAGACCCGCCGGGACAGAGGATCAGCCCCAGCATTTT
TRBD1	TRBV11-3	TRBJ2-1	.	CASSLRTGANEQFF	TGTGCCAGCAGCCTGCGGACAGGAGCCAATGAGCAGTTCTTC
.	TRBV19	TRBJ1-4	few	CASSPRGSENEKLFF	TGTGCCAGTAGTCCTCGTGGGAGCGAGAATGAAAAACTGTTTTTT
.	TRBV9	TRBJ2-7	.	CASSVGASHEQYF	TGTGCCAGCAGCGTAGGGGCCTCGCACGAGCAGTACTTC
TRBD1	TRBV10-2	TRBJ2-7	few	CASSRTGFLGEQYF	TGCGCCAGCAGTAGGACAGGGTTTTTGGGCGAGCAGTACTTC
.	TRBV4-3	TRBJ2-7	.	CASSPAWGGFSYEQYF	TGCGCCAGCAGCCCGGCTTGGGGAGGTTTTTCCTACGAGCAGTACTTC
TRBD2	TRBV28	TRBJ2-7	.	CASLKREPYEQYF	TGTGCCAGCTTGAAGCGGGAGCCTTACGAGCAGTACTTC
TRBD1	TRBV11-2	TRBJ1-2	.	CASSVGTGLLTNYGYTF	TGTGCCAGCAGCGTCGGGACAGGTCTCCTTACTAACTATGGCTACACCTTC
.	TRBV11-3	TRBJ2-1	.	CASSPRGIYNEQFF	TGTGCCAGCAGCCCCCGAGGGATTTACAATGAGCAGTTCTTC
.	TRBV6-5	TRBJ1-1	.	CASSYSVRNTEAFF	TGTGCCAGCAGTTACTCTGTCCGGAACACTGAAGCTTTCTTT
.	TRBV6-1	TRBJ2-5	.	CASSESRGQETQYF	TGTGCCAGCAGTGAGTCCAGGGGCCAAGAGACCCAGTACTTC
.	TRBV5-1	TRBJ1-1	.	CASSSWTPNLGRDVEAFF	TGCGCCAGCAGCTCTTGGACACCGAACTTGGGGAGGGATGTTGAAGCTTTCTTT